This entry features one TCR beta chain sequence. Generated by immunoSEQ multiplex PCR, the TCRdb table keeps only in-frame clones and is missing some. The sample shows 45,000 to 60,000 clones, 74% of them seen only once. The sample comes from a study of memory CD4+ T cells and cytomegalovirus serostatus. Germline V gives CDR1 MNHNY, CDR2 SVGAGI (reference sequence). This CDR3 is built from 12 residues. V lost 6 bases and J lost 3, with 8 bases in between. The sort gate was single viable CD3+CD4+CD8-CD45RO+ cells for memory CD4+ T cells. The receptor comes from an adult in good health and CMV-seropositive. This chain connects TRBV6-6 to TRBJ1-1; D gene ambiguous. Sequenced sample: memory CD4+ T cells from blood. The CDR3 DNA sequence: TGTGCCAGCAGCCCCGGGGACACTGAAGCTTTCTTT. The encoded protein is CASSPGDTEAFF.